The sequence of this TCR beta chain was determined in a study of T cells after yellow fever vaccination. The wider study: When fractions had low cell numbers, they were prepared with SMART-Seq v4 Ultra Low Input.

This clonotype was recorded many times. Its antigen is still unknown. Study outcomes and limitations: Reappearing after the booster were most of the clones from primary vaccination (about 95% CD4, approximately 89% CD8). Abundant bulk-derived clonotypes could contaminate FACS-sorted repertoires.

A 5'RACE template-switching step, the method used to make TCR cDNA, added a universal primer site and UMIs. TCRdb called the 5' RACE reads again in MiXCR, with one record for every CDR3 protein. The data show 27,000 or so distinct CDR3 sequences, 4.4% seen once. The CDR3 loop spans 13 amino acids. The V gene's germline CDR1 is SQVTM and CDR2 ANQGSEA. V was cut by 4 bases and J by 6 bases, with 14 bases left in between. The source material was CD8+ T cells sorted from PBMCs, sampled 5 days after the yellow fever booster vaccination. The chain has TRBV29-1 and TRBJ2-3; D ambiguous. The TCR originated in a man aged 30 to 39 who received the YFV17D yellow fever vaccine. The CDR3 DNA reads as TGCAGCGTTGGAAAGGAGTCCCAGGATACGCAGTATTTT. The encoded protein is CSVGKESQDTQYF.